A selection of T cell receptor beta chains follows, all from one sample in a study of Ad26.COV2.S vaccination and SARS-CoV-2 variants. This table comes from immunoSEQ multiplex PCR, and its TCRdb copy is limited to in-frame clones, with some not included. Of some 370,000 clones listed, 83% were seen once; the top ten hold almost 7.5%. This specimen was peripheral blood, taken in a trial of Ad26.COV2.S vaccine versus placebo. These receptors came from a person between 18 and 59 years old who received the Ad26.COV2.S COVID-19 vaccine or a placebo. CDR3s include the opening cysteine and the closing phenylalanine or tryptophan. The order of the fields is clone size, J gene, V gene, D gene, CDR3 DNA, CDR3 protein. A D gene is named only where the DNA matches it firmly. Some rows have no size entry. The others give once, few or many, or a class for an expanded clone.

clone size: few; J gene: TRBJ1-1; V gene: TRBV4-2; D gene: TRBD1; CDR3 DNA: TGTGCCAGCAGCCCACAGGGGGATGGATCTGAAGCTTTCTTT; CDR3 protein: CASSPQGDGSEAFF
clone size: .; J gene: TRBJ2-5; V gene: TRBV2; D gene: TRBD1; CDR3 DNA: TGTGCCAGCAGCCGACAGGGGAGAGGAGAGACCCAGTACTTC; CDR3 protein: CASSRQGRGETQYF
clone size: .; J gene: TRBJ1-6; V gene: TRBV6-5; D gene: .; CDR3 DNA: TGTGCCAGCAGTCCCTTCAGAGGGAATTCACCCCTCCACTTT; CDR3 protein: CASSPFRGNSPLHF
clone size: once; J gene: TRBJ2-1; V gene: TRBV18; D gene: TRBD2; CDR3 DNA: TGTGCCAGCTCAGGAACCTACGCTAGCGGGAGCGGGGAGCAGTTCTTC; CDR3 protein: CASSGTYASGSGEQFF
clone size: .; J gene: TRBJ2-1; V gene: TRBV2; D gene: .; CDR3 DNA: TGTGCCAGCAGCCCTCGGGATGAGCAGTTCTTC; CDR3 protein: CASSPRDEQFF
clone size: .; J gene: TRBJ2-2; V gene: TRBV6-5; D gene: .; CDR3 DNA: TGTGCCAGCAGTTACTCGTCAGGGACATCCGGGGAGCTGTTTTTT; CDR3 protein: CASSYSSGTSGELFF
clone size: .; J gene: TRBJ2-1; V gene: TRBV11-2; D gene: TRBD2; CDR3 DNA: TGTGCCAGCAGCACTACTAGCGGGGGTAACAATGAGCAGTTCTTC; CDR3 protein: CASSTTSGGNNEQFF
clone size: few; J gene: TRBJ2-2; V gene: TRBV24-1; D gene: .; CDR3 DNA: TGTGCCACCAGCGACTCGGGAACCAGCACCGGGGAGCTGTTTTTT; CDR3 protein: CATSDSGTSTGELFF
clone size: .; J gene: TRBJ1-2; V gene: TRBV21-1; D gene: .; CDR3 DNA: TGTGCCAGCAGCAAGGCTGGGGCGACCTTC; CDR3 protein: CASSKAGATF
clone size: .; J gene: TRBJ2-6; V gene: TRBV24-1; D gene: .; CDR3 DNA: TGTGCCACCAGTGGGGACGCCCGGGCCAACGTCCTGACTTTC; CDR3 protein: CATSGDARANVLTF
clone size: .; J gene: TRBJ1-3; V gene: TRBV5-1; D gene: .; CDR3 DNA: TGCGCCAGCAGCTTGAATCGTAGGAGTTCTGGAAACACCATATATTTT; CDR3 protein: CASSLNRRSSGNTIYF
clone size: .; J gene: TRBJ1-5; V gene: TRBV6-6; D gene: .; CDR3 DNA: TGTGCCAGCAGGGGGTATAATTTCAATCAGCCCCAGCATTTT; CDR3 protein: CASRGYNFNQPQHF
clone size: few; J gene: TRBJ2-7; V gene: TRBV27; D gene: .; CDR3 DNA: TGTGCCAGCAGTTTATCCTCTCTAGCTATCTACGAGCAGTACTTC; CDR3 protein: CASSLSSLAIYEQYF
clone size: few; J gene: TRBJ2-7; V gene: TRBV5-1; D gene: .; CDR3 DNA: TGCGCCAGCCGCGAAGGTGGTGGGCGGGGCAGGGAGCAGTACTTC; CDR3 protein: CASREGGGRGREQYF
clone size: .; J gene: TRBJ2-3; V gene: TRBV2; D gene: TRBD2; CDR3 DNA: TGTGCCAGCATTTGGGGACTAGCGGGGGGGCCAGGCACAGATACGCAGTATTTT; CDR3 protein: CASIWGLAGGPGTDTQYF
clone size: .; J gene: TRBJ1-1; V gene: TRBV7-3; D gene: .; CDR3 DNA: TGTGCCAGCAGCCTACAAGGAGCCCGAAACCTAAACACTGAAGCTTTCTTT; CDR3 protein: CASSLQGARNLNTEAFF
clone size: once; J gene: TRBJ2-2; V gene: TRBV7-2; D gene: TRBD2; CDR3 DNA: TGTGCCAGCAGGGTAGCGGGGGGTACCGGGGAGCTGTTTTTT; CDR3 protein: CASRVAGGTGELFF
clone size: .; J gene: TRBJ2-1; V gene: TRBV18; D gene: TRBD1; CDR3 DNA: TGTGCCAGCTCCCGTCCCGGGACAGGTATTAATGAGCAGTTCTTC; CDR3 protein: CASSRPGTGINEQFF
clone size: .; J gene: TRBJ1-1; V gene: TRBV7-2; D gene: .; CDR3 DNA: TGTGCCAGCAGCTTACTGGGTCTGACAGGGAACACTGAAGCTTTCTTT; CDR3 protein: CASSLLGLTGNTEAFF
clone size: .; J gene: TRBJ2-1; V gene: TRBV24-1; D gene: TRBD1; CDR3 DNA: TGTGCCACCAGTGCCCTGCGAGACCTGGACAGGGGTTCGTACAGTGAGCAGTTCTTC; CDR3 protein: CATSALRDLDRGSYSEQFF
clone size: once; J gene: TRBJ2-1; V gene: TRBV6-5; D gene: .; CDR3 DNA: TGTGCCACCTACCGGACGGATTACAATGAGCAGTTCTTC; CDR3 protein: CATYRTDYNEQFF
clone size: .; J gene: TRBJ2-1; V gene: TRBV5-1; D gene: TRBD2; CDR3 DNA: TGCGCCAGCAGCTTGGAGACTAGCGAGTACAATGAGCAGTTCTTC; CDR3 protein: CASSLETSEYNEQFF
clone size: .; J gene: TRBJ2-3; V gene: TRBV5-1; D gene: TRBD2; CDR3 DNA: TGCGCCAGCAGCCAAGCGGGAGGAAGCACAGATACGCAGTATTTT; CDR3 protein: CASSQAGGSTDTQYF
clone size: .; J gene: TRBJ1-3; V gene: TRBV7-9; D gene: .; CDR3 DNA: TGTGCCAGCAGCCCGTGGACGGGCTCTGGAAACACCATATATTTT; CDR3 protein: CASSPWTGSGNTIYF
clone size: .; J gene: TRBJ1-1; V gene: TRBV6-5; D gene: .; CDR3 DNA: TGTGCCAGCAGCCCCCGGATTATGAACACTGAAGCTTTCTTT; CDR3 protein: CASSPRIMNTEAFF
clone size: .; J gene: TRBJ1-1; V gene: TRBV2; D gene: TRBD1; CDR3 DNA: TGTGCCAGCGGGACAGTAGCTTTCTTT; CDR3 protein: CASGTVAFF
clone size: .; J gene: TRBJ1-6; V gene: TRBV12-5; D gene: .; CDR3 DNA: TGTGCTAGTGGTTTGAGGTTGTGGGACCGGGGCAGTTTCAATTCACCCCTCCACTTT; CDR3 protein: CASGLRLWDRGSFNSPLHF
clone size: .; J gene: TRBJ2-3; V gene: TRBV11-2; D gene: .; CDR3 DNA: TGTGCCAGCAGGAACCCCGGGGCCCGGGCAGATACGCAGTATTTT; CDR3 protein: CASRNPGARADTQYF
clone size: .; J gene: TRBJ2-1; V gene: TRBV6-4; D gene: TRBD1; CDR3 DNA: TGTGCCAGCAGTGCCGGGACAGCCAACAATGAGCAGTTCTTC; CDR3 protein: CASSAGTANNEQFF
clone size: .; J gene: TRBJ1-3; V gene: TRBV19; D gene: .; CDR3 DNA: TGTGCCAGTAGTGTCCAACAGGTGCCCTCTGGAAACACCATATATTTT; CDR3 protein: CASSVQQVPSGNTIYF
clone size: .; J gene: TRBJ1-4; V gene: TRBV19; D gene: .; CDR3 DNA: TGTGCCAGTACCTGGGGGACCCATGAAAAACTGTTTTTT; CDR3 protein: CASTWGTHEKLFF
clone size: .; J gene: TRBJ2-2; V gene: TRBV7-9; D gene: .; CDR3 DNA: TGTGCCAGCAGCCCGGACTACGGGGAGCTGTTTTTT; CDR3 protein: CASSPDYGELFF
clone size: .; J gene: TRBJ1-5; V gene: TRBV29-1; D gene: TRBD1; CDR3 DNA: TGCAGCGTCGCAGGGGGCGCCGGCAATCAGCCCCAGCATTTT; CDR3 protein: CSVAGGAGNQPQHF
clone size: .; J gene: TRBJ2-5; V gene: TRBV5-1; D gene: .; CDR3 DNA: TGCGCCAGCAGCTTGGGGGCGGGCCAGGGGGAGACCCAGTACTTC; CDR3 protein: CASSLGAGQGETQYF
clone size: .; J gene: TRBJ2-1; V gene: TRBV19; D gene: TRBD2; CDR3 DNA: TGTGCCAGTAGTGCCCCAGAGCGGGGGAGCAATGAGCAGTTCTTC; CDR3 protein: CASSAPERGSNEQFF
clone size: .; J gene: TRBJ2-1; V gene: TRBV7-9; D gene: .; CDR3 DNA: TGTGCCAGCAGCTATCGGGGGGCCTCCTACAATGAGCAGTTCTTC; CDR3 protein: CASSYRGASYNEQFF
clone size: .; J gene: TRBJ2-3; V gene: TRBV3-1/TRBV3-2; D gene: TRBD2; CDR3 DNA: TGTGCCAGCAGCGTAGCGGGAAGGCCCGCAGATACGCAGTATTTT; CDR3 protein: CASSVAGRPADTQYF
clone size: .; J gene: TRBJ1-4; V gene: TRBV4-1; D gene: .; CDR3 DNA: TGCGCCAGCAGCCAAGACCCCGGGGCAGGTAATGAAAAACTGTTTTTT; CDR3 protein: CASSQDPGAGNEKLFF
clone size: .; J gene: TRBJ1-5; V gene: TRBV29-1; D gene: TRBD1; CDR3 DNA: TGCAGCGCCTCCACAGGGGTAGGGCAGCCCCAGCATTTT; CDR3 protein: CSASTGVGQPQHF
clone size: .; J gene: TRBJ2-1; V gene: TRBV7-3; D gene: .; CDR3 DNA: TGTGCCAGCAGCCCGATTAGCGGCTCCTACAATGAGCAGTTCTTC; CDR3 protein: CASSPISGSYNEQFF
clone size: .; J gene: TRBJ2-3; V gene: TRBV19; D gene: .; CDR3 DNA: TGTGCCAGTAGTACGGGGGAGCTTGTCACAGATACGCAGTATTTT; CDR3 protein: CASSTGELVTDTQYF
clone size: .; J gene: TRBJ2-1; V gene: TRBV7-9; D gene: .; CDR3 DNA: TGTGCCAGCAGCCCCCTGGGTGCCAATGAGCAGTTCTTC; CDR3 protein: CASSPLGANEQFF
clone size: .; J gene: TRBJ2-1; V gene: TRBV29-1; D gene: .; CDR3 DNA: TGCAGCGTTTTTCCCCCACTAAGGCGCAGTGAGCAGTTCTTC; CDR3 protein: CSVFPPLRRSEQFF
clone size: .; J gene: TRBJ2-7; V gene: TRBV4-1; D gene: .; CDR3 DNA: TGCGCCAGCAGCCAAGAAACACCTATCTACTACGAGCAGTACTTC; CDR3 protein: CASSQETPIYYEQYF
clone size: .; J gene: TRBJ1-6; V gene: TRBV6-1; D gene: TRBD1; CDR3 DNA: TGTGCCAGCAGTGAATGGACAGGGGGCAATTCACCCCTCCACTTT; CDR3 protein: CASSEWTGGNSPLHF
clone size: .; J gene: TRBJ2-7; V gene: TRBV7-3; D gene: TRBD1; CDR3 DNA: TGTGCCAGCAGCTATAGCTCAGGGGGAGAGCAGTACTTC; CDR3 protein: CASSYSSGGEQYF
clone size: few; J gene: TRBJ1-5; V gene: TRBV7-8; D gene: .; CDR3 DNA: TGTGCCAGCAGCATTAGTTTCGGCGGGGCTAGCAATCAGCCCCAGCATTTT; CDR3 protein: CASSISFGGASNQPQHF
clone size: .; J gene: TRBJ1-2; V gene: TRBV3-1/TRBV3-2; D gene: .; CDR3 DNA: TGTGCCAGCGGGATAAGGGGGACTAACTATGGCTACACCTTC; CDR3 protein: CASGIRGTNYGYTF
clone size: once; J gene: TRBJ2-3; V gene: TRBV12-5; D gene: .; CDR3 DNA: TGTGCTAGTGCCTCCAGGAGACGAAGCACAGATACGCAGTATTTT; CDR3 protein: CASASRRRSTDTQYF
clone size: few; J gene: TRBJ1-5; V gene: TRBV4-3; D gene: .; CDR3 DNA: TGCGCCAGCAGCCAAGGGCGTACGACCGGGCCCCAGCATTTT; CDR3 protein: CASSQGRTTGPQHF
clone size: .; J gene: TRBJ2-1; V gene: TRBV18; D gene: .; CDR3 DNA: TGTGCCAGCTCACCGGGAAGTGGTTCCTACAATGAGCAGTTCTTC; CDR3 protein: CASSPGSGSYNEQFF
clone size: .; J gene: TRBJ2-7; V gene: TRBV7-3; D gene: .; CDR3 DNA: TGTGCCAGCAGCTTAGGGGTCGAGCAGTACTTC; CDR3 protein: CASSLGVEQYF
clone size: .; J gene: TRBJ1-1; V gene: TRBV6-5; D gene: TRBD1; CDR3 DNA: TGTGCCAGTTTGGGGGACAGGGGGTTCTTCACTGAAGCTTTCTTT; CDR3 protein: CASLGDRGFFTEAFF
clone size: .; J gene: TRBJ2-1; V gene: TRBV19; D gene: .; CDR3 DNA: TGTGCCAGTGGGGGCAGCGGAGGCCTATCCTACAATGAGCAGTTCTTC; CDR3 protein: CASGGSGGLSYNEQFF
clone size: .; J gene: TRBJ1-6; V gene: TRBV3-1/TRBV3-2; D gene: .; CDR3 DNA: TGTGCCAGCAGCCCGAGGGAGGGAGCCCTCCACTTT; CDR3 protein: CASSPREGALHF
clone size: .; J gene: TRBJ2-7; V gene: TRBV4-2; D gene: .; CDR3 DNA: TGTGCCAGCAGCCAAGATTTCGGGGGGCGCGAGCAGTACTTC; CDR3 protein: CASSQDFGGREQYF
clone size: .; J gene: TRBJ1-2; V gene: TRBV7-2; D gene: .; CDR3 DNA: TGTGCCAGCAGCTCACATCCCCCTAGTCTCCTCTATGGCTACACCTTC; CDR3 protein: CASSSHPPSLLYGYTF
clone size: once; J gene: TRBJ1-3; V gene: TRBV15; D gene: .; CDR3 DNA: TGTGCCACCAGCAGTCCGCCTGGAAACACCATATATTTT; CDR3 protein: CATSSPPGNTIYF
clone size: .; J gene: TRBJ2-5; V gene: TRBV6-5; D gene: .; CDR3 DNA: TGTGCCAGCAGTCGTATAGGGCACCAAGAGACCCAGTACTTC; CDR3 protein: CASSRIGHQETQYF